The 24 T cell receptor beta chains listed next were all sequenced from one sample in a study of blood T cell repertoires in COVID-19. TCRdb keeps only in-frame clones here, not all; method: immunoSEQ multiplex PCR. The sample consists of fewer than 250,000 clones, 65% to 80% of them appearing once. The material sequenced was PBMCs or T cells enriched from blood (not recorded which). Receptor source: a woman between 45 and 65 years old with acute COVID-19.

This clone was recorded only once. The chain couples TRBV24-1 to TRBJ1-1; 7 nucleotides match TRBD1. The germline gives CDR1 KGHDR, CDR2 SFDVKD. V was pared by 3 bases and J by 7 bases, with 4 bases of the junction left unmatched. The CDR3 runs to 13 residues. The CDR3 protein is CATSDTGAIEAFF. The CDR3 nucleotides read TGTGCCACCAGTGATACAGGGGCTATTGAAGCTTTCTTT.

The chain carries TRBV11-2 and TRBJ2-2; D is undetermined. V was clipped by 3 bases and J by 2 bases, with 4 bases between them. Germline-derived CDR1 and CDR2 are SGHAT and FQNNGV. This CDR3 contains 13 residues. The CDR3 region is CASSLANTGELFF. In DNA, the CDR3 is TGTGCCAGCAGCTTGGCCAACACCGGGGAGCTGTTTTTT. The full variable domain, with the rest looked up from reference TRBV11-2 and TRBJ2-2, is EAGVAQSPRYKIIEKRQSVAFWCNPISGHATLYWYQQILGQGPKLLIQFQNNGVVDDSQLPKDRFSAERLKGVDSTLKIQPAKLEDSAVYLCASSLANTGELFFGEGSRLTVL.

V and J are TRBV28 and TRBJ1-2, with TRBD1 as a possible D gene (5 bases). Germline loops: CDR1 MDHEN, CDR2 SYDVKM. V was shortened by 2 bases and J by 7 bases, with 11 bases between the two germline ends. The CDR3 is made up of 13 amino acids. CDR3 protein: CASSLTQGSGYTF. In DNA form, the CDR3 reads TGTGCCAGCAGTTTAACCCAGGGCTCTGGCTACACCTTC.

The chain carries TRBV5-1 and TRBJ2-2; 13 bases match TRBD2. Per the germline V gene, CDR1 is SGHRS and CDR2 is YFSETQ. This CDR3 comprises 16 residues. With V trimmed by 4 bases and J by 5 bases, 5 bases remained unmatched. CDR3 coding DNA: TGCGCCAGCAGCCTAAGGGGACTAGCGGGGACCGGGGAGCTGTTTTTT. It encodes CASSLRGLAGTGELFF.

CDR3 DNA: TGTGCCAGCAGCCGCGGGGGGAGCTCTTACAATGAGCAGTTCTTC. Encoded protein: CASSRGGSSYNEQFF. This chain links TRBV11-3 with TRBJ2-1, with 8 bases lining up with TRBD2. The ends lost 5 bases at V and 4 bases at J; junction bases unmatched: 7. Germline lookup yields CDR1 SGHNT and CDR2 YENEEA. CDR3 length: 15 amino acids.

Remarks on this clone: At one end, the junction sequence differs from germline, possibly due to a read error. This sequence joins TRBV18 and TRBJ2-5; no clear D. CDR1 and CDR2 (germline): KGHSH, LQKENI. CDR3 size: 13 residues. The CDR3 nucleotides read TGTGCCAGCTCACCAAGAAGTAAAGAGATCCAGTACTTC. Translating gives CASSPRSKEIQYF.

This chain links TRBV7-2 with TRBJ1-5; D unresolved. V lost 5 bases and J 5 bases, leaving 10 bases between the germline ends. The length of the CDR3 is 13 residues. Germline V gives CDR1 SGHTA, CDR2 FQGNSA. This chain's CDR3 is CASSPARDQPQHF. The DNA for the CDR3 is TGTGCCAGCAGCCCCGCCCGGGATCAGCCCCAGCATTTT. Based on the CDR3 plus reference TRBV7-2 and TRBJ1-5, the full variable domain is GAGVSQSPSNKVTEKGKDVELRCDPISGHTALYWYRQSLGQGLEFLIYFQGNSAPDKSGLPSDRFSAERTGGSVSTLTIQRTQQEDSAVYLCASSPARDQPQHFGDGTRLSIL.

The chain uses TRBV28 and TRBJ1-2, with D tentatively TRBD1 (6 bases). Germline V gives CDR1 MDHEN, CDR2 SYDVKM. The CDR3 consists of 13 residues. Trimming left V 6 bases short and J 0 bases short, with 8 bases between. CDR3 residues: CASRTGSNYGYTF. CDR3 nucleotide sequence: TGTGCCAGCAGAACAGGGTCTAACTATGGCTACACCTTC.

The chain employs TRBV7-9 and TRBJ2-1; the match to TRBD2 covers 11 bases. Germline V lookup: CDR1 SEHNR, CDR2 FQNEAQ (reference sequence). Unmatched junction bases numbered 3, after V lost 5 bases and J lost 3 bases. This CDR3 comprises 15 residues. The CDR3 protein is CASSRTSGYYNEQFF. The CDR3 nucleotides are TGTGCCAGCAGCCGGACTAGCGGGTACTACAATGAGCAGTTCTTC.

The count of this clone is one. The chain couples TRBV7-3 to TRBJ2-3, with D unresolved. CDR3 length: 15 residues. The germline CDR1 and CDR2 sequences are SGHTA and FQGTGA. Trimming cost V 1 base and J 3 bases, with 11 bases left between them. As DNA, the CDR3 is TGTGCCAGCAGCTTAATCGGCGGTAGGACAGATACGCAGTATTTT. Translation: CASSLIGGRTDTQYF.

The rearrangement joins TRBV4-3 to TRBJ1-4; D gene unclear. The germline CDR1 and CDR2 sequences are LGHNA and YSLEER. There are 16 residues in the CDR3. V dropped 4 bases and J dropped 0 bases, with 12 bases sitting between them. This CDR3 reads CASSPTLTATNEKLFF. In DNA form, the CDR3 reads TGCGCCAGCAGCCCCACGCTAACAGCAACTAATGAAAAACTGTTTTTT.

The chain carries TRBV19 and TRBJ2-1, with D tentatively TRBD2 (5 bases). CDR1 LNHDA and CDR2 SQIVND come from the germline V gene (reference sequence). The V gene lost 1 base and the J gene lost 9 bases, with 7 bases spanning the gap. The CDR3 is 12 amino acids. CDR3 sequence: CASSIAAGEQFF. In nucleotides, the CDR3 is TGTGCCAGTAGTATAGCTGCGGGTGAGCAGTTCTTC. Variable domain in full (rest from reference TRBV19 and TRBJ2-1): DGGITQSPKYLFRKEGQNVTLSCEQNLNHDAMYWYRQDPGQGLRLIYYSQIVNDFQKGDIAEGYSVSREKKESFPLTVTSAQKNPTAFYLCASSIAAGEQFFGPGTRLTVL.

The chain employs TRBV12-3 or TRBV12-4 and TRBJ2-7, with a possible D match to TRBD2 (5 bases). Trimming removed 5 bases at V and 3 bases at J, with 11 bases between. The CDR3 is 13 amino acids. The CDR3, as DNA: TGTGCCAGCAGTCCCCCTGGACTCTACGAGCAGTACGTC. Translating it yields CASSPPGLYEQYV.

This chain links TRBV27 with TRBJ2-3; 9 positions agree with TRBD1. This CDR3 has 15 amino acids. Germline lookup yields CDR1 MNHEY and CDR2 SMNVEV (reference sequence). J gave up 3 bases and V 3 bases, and 4 bases lay outside the gene matches. The CDR3, as DNA: TGTGCCAGCAGTTTGGACAGGGGAAAGACAGATACGCAGTATTTT. It translates to CASSLDRGKTDTQYF.

This clone was detected once. The chain recombines TRBV9 with TRBJ1-3; D not certain. The CDR3 totals 14 residues. CDR1 SGDLS and CDR2 YYNGEE come from the germline V gene. V was shortened by 0 bases and J by 0 bases, with 4 bases between the two germline ends. The CDR3, as DNA: TGTGCCAGCAGCGTAGATTACTCTGGAAACACCATATATTTT. Translating it yields CASSVDYSGNTIYF.

The rearrangement links TRBV28 to TRBJ2-7; 12 nucleotides align to TRBD2. The CDR3 consists of 15 residues. In germline, CDR1 is MDHEN, CDR2 SYDVKM. Trimming took 6 bases from V and 2 from J; bases not matched to a gene: 5. DNA for the CDR3: TGTGCCAGCAGGTCCGGGACTAGCGGGCCCTACGAGCAGTACGTC. Residues: CASRSGTSGPYEQYV.

CDR3 in amino acids: CASSPFSGQANYGYTF. CDR3 nucleotide sequence: TGTGCCAGCTCACCGTTCTCGGGACAGGCGAACTATGGCTACACCTTC. V gene TRBV18 combines with J gene TRBJ1-2; 8 nucleotides align to TRBD1. This CDR3 comprises 16 residues. The V gene's germline CDR1 is KGHSH and CDR2 LQKENI. Trimming took 3 bases from V and 2 from J; bases not matched to a gene: 8.

The gene calls are TRBV11-2 and TRBJ1-2; D is unclear. With 4 bases removed from V and 3 bases from J, the gap between germline ends came to 6 bases. The CDR3 runs 12 residues. The germline gives CDR1 SGHAT, CDR2 FQNNGV. CDR3 coding DNA: TGTGCCAGCAGCTCCCTTTACTATGGCTACACCTTC. Translated, it gives CASSSLYYGYTF.

Within the sample, this clone is large. The chain couples TRBV7-9 to TRBJ1-4, with TRBD1 identical over 11 bases. J was trimmed by 6 bases and V by 5 bases; bases with no gene match: 8. The CDR3 spans 16 residues. Germline lookup yields CDR1 SEHNR and CDR2 FQNEAQ (reference sequence). In nucleotides, the CDR3 is TGTGCCAGCAGCCCACCGGCGGGACAGGGGGATGAAAAACTGTTTTTT. Translation gives CASSPPAGQGDEKLFF.

Ten or more counts support this clone. CDR3 nucleotides: TGTGCCAGCAGCTCGGGAACTGAAGATGGCTACACCTTC. Encoded protein: CASSSGTEDGYTF. This chain joins TRBV7-9 and TRBJ1-2; D is undetermined. Germline CDR1 is SEHNR and CDR2 is FQNEAQ (reference sequence). V lost 4 bases and J lost 6, with 12 bases in between. This CDR3 has 13 residues.

This CDR3 is CASTTPGYSNQPQHF. The CDR3, as DNA: TGTGCCAGTACCACTCCAGGGTATAGCAATCAGCCCCAGCATTTT. The chain is built from TRBV19 and TRBJ1-5, with D perhaps TRBD1 (5 bases). This CDR3 region has 15 residues. The germline V gene has CDR1 LNHDA and CDR2 SQIVND (reference sequence). V shed 7 bases and J shed 0 bases, with 13 bases lying between them.

This chain connects TRBV3-1 (or the pseudogene TRBV3-2) to TRBJ1-4; D is ambiguous. Germline V gives CDR1 LGHDT, CDR2 YNNKEL (reference sequence). Trimming left V 2 bases short and J 2 bases short, with 9 bases between. CDR3 length: 15 amino acids. This CDR3 is CASSQFSGTNEKLFF. The CDR3 DNA reads TGTGCCAGCAGCCAATTTTCGGGGACTAATGAAAAACTGTTTTTT.

CDR3 in DNA: TGTGCCAGCAGCCAAGAAACAGGGTTGCGCACTGAAGCTTTCTTT. Translated, it gives CASSQETGLRTEAFF. This chain connects TRBV14 to TRBJ1-1, with D tentatively TRBD1 (6 bases). Per the germline V gene, CDR1 is SGHDN and CDR2 is FVKESK. CDR3 size: 15 residues. Deletions cut 0 bases from V and 4 bases from J, with 12 bases between.

The chain links TRBV5-4 to TRBJ1-6; a weak D match, TRBD1 (5 bases). The CDR3 has 15 residues. CDR1 and CDR2 from the germline V gene are SGHNT and YYREEE (reference sequence). V was trimmed by 0 bases and J by 3 bases, leaving 7 bases between them. CDR3 sequence reads: CASSLAGIYNSPLHF. CDR3 nucleotides: TGTGCCAGCAGCTTGGCAGGGATCTATAATTCACCCCTCCACTTT.